This TCR beta chain stems from a study of blood T cell repertoires in COVID-19. Study summary: Some COVID-19 samples were acute and others convalescent; all came from the United States, Italy and Spain.

In the study's own analysis: Reference gene primers were amplified, and this amplification served to estimate nucleated cell counts. Some clones are missing from TCRdb's copy, which holds only in-frame ones; the method was immunoSEQ multiplex PCR. V, J and clone size were drawn from that table, and D and trimming were deduced from the DNA. The table lists 150,000 to 200,000 clones, about 79% of them singletons. The CDR3 spans 15 residues. The germline CDR1 and CDR2 sequences are LNHDA and SQIVND (reference sequence). The V segment lost 6 bases and the J segment 1 base; nucleotides outside the gene matches: 8.

The clonotype comes from an older woman with acute or convalescent COVID-19. Material: peripheral blood. The V gene is TRBV19, the J gene TRBJ1-1; 7 bases fit TRBD1. In DNA form, the CDR3 reads TGTGCCAGTAGGACGACAGGGCCCGCGAACACTGAAGCTTTCTTT. Translated, it gives CASRTTGPANTEAFF.